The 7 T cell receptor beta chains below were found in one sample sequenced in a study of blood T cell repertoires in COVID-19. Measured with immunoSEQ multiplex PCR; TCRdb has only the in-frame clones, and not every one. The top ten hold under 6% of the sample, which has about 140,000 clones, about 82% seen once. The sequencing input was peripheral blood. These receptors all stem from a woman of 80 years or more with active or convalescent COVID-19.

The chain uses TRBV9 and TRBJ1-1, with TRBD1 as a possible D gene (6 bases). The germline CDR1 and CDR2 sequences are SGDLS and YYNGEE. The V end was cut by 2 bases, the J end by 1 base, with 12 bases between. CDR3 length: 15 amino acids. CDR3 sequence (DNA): TGTGCCAGCAGCGTCTCCGGGACACCGAACACTGAAGCTTTCTTT. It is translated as CASSVSGTPNTEAFF.

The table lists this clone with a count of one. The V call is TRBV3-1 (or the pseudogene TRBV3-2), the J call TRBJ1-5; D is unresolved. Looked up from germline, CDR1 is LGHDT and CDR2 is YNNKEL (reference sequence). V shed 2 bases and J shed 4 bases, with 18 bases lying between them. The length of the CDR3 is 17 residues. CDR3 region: CASSQPKGGLPNQPQHF. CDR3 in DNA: TGTGCCAGCAGCCAACCGAAAGGAGGGCTACCTAATCAGCCCCAGCATTTT.

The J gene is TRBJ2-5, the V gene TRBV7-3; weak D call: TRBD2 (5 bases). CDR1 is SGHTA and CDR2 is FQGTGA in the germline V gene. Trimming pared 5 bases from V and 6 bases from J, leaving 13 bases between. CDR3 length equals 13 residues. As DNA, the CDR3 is TGTGCCAGCAGCACCGGACCGGGGAAGACCCAGTACTTC. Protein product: CASSTGPGKTQYF.

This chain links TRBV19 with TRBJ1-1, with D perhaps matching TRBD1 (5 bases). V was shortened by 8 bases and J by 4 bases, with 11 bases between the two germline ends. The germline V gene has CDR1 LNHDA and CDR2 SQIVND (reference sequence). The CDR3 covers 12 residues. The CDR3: CASEDTGTEAFF. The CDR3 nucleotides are TGTGCCAGTGAGGATACAGGCACTGAAGCTTTCTTT.

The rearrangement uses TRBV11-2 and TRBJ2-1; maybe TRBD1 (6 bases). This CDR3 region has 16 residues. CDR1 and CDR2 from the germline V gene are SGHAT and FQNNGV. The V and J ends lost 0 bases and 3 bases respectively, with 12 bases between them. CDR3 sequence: CASSLDRTVGYNEQFF. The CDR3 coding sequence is TGTGCCAGCAGCTTAGATCGGACAGTTGGCTACAATGAGCAGTTCTTC.

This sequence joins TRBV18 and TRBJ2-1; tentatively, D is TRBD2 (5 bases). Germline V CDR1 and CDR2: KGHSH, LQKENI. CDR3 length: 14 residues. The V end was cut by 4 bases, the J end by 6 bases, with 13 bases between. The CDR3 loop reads CASSLPGRANEQFF. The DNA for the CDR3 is TGTGCCAGCTCACTGCCGGGAAGAGCCAATGAGCAGTTCTTC.

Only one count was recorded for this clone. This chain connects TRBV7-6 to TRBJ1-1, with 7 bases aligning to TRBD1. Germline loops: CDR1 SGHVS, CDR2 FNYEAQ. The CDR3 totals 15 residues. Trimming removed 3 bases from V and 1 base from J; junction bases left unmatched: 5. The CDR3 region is CASSFSGQPNTEAFF. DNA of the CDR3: TGTGCCAGCAGCTTTTCGGGACAGCCGAACACTGAAGCTTTCTTT.